This T cell receptor beta chain is from a study of identical twins. Study-level results: Within beta out-of-frame sequences, the excess sharing observed between twins was weaker. Findings depended on cross-sectional statistics rather than tracking the same donors.

Each cDNA held unique molecular identifiers, and template switching gave it a universal primer site. TCRdb ran MiXCR on the 5' RACE reads and lists one entry per CDR3 protein. The sample records about 700,000 distinct CDR3 sequences, around 6% being singletons. The trim removed 1 base at V and 7 bases at J, leaving 4 bases unmatched. The CDR3 length is 15 residues. Germline loops: CDR1 KGHSH, CDR2 LQKENI. The table lists this clonotype with a few counts. Its antigen is not identified. Every sampled donor was Caucasian and healthy. The clonotype was recovered from a man younger than 35 in good health. The chain recombines TRBV18 with TRBJ2-1; 10 nucleotides agree with TRBD2. Input material: naive T cells sorted from blood. The CDR3: CASSPLAGGKNEQFF. The CDR3 nucleotides are TGTGCCAGCTCACCACTAGCGGGAGGAAAGAATGAGCAGTTCTTC.